This is a list of T cell receptor beta chains from one sample in a study of T cells after yellow fever vaccination. TCRdb re-called the 5' RACE reads through MiXCR, storing one row per CDR3 protein. The profile shows about 57,000 distinct CDR3 sequences, 6.5% to 9% of them singletons. The sequencing used CD8+ T cells sorted from PBMCs, collected 15 days after the yellow fever booster vaccination. The receptors were gathered from a man aged 30 to 39 who received the YFV17D yellow fever vaccine. Both conserved end residues are part of each CDR3. The D gene is left open where the match is weak. Clone size is not always given. Where it is, it says once, few, many or a class for expanded clones.

d_gene: NA; abundance: few; v_gene: TRBV5-4; j_gene: TRBJ2-1; CDR3aa: CASSNPHEQFF; CDR3nt: TGTGCCAGCAGCAACCCACATGAGCAGTTCTTC
d_gene: NA; abundance: many; v_gene: TRBV6-2/TRBV6-3; j_gene: TRBJ2-7; CDR3aa: CASSSLAIEQYF; CDR3nt: TGTGCCAGCAGTTCTCTAGCGATCGAGCAGTACTTC
d_gene: TRBD2; abundance: many; v_gene: TRBV29-1; j_gene: TRBJ2-3; CDR3aa: CSGIREAGYTQYF; CDR3nt: TGCAGCGGAATCCGGGAGGCGGGATATACGCAGTATTTT
d_gene: NA; abundance: many; v_gene: TRBV9; j_gene: TRBJ1-1; CDR3aa: CASSVGANTEAFF; CDR3nt: TGTGCCAGCAGCGTAGGAGCGAACACTGAAGCTTTCTTT
d_gene: NA; abundance: many; v_gene: TRBV12-5; j_gene: TRBJ1-2; CDR3aa: CASGFSPGPYGYTF; CDR3nt: TGTGCTAGTGGTTTCTCCCCAGGGCCGTATGGCTACACCTTC
d_gene: NA; abundance: many; v_gene: TRBV6-1; j_gene: TRBJ2-7; CDR3aa: CASSEVGPGFYEQYF; CDR3nt: TGTGCCAGCAGTGAAGTGGGTCCTGGGTTTTACGAGCAGTACTTC
d_gene: NA; abundance: many; v_gene: TRBV10-2; j_gene: TRBJ2-1; CDR3aa: CASRYDRSREFF; CDR3nt: TGCGCCAGCAGATACGATCGCTCTCGGGAGTTCTTC
d_gene: NA; abundance: many; v_gene: TRBV7-9; j_gene: TRBJ2-4; CDR3aa: CASSRRVGGTHIQYF; CDR3nt: TGTGCCAGCAGCCGAAGGGTCGGGGGTACTCACATTCAGTACTTC
d_gene: NA; abundance: many; v_gene: TRBV7-3; j_gene: TRBJ2-2; CDR3aa: CASKDPNTGELFF; CDR3nt: TGTGCCAGCAAGGACCCGAACACCGGGGAGCTGTTTTTT
d_gene: TRBD1; abundance: many; v_gene: TRBV3-1; j_gene: TRBJ1-5; CDR3aa: CASSQTIDRDRRKQPQHF; CDR3nt: TGTGCCAGCAGCCAGACCATTGACAGGGATAGGAGGAAACAGCCCCAGCATTTT
d_gene: TRBD2; abundance: many; v_gene: TRBV15; j_gene: TRBJ2-7; CDR3aa: CATSRDLASGDYEQYF; CDR3nt: TGTGCCACCAGCAGAGATCTCGCTAGCGGAGACTACGAGCAGTACTTC
d_gene: TRBD1; abundance: NA; v_gene: TRBV29-1; j_gene: TRBJ2-5; CDR3aa: CSVPHSDRGTQYF; CDR3nt: TGCAGCGTTCCCCATAGCGACAGGGGCACCCAGTACTTC
d_gene: NA; abundance: many; v_gene: TRBV21-1; j_gene: TRBJ2-1; CDR3aa: CASSKGQSGRDNEQFF; CDR3nt: TGTGCCAGCAGCAAAGGGCAGAGCGGGAGAGACAATGAGCAGTTCTTC
d_gene: TRBD2; abundance: many; v_gene: TRBV5-5; j_gene: TRBJ2-7; CDR3aa: CASSLRLAGGIYEQYF; CDR3nt: TGTGCCAGCAGCTTACGACTAGCGGGAGGCATCTACGAGCAGTACTTC
d_gene: NA; abundance: many; v_gene: TRBV14; j_gene: TRBJ2-3; CDR3aa: CASSQESSLTQYF; CDR3nt: TGTGCCAGCAGCCAAGAGTCTAGCTTGACGCAGTATTTT
d_gene: NA; abundance: NA; v_gene: TRBV12-2; j_gene: TRBJ2-1; CDR3aa: CASRLEEGGSIDEQFF; CDR3nt: TGTGCAAGTCGCTTAGAAGAGGGCGGTTCCATCGATGAGCAGTTCTTC
d_gene: NA; abundance: many; v_gene: TRBV7-9; j_gene: TRBJ1-4; CDR3aa: CASSLALGHEELFF; CDR3nt: TGTGCCAGCAGCTTAGCGTTAGGACATGAAGAACTGTTTTTT
d_gene: TRBD2; abundance: many; v_gene: TRBV20-1; j_gene: TRBJ2-5; CDR3aa: CSARDISGTKRETQYF; CDR3nt: TGCAGTGCTAGAGATATTAGCGGGACAAAGAGAGAGACCCAGTACTTC
d_gene: NA; abundance: many; v_gene: TRBV6-2/TRBV6-3; j_gene: TRBJ2-3; CDR3aa: CASSGQYTDTQYF; CDR3nt: TGTGCCAGCAGTGGACAGTACACAGATACGCAGTATTTT
d_gene: NA; abundance: many; v_gene: TRBV4-3; j_gene: TRBJ2-5; CDR3aa: CASSPGGTEETQYF; CDR3nt: TGCGCCAGCAGCCCAGGGGGGACCGAAGAGACCCAGTACTTC
d_gene: NA; abundance: many; v_gene: TRBV20-1; j_gene: TRBJ2-3; CDR3aa: CSARRADTQYF; CDR3nt: TGCAGTGCTCGGAGGGCAGATACGCAGTATTTT
d_gene: NA; abundance: many; v_gene: TRBV12-3/TRBV12-4; j_gene: TRBJ2-1; CDR3aa: CASSFSPVEQFF; CDR3nt: TGTGCCAGCAGTTTCAGCCCCGTTGAGCAGTTCTTC
d_gene: TRBD1; abundance: many; v_gene: TRBV6-4; j_gene: TRBJ2-1; CDR3aa: CASSDSTGTGFNEQFF; CDR3nt: TGTGCCAGCAGTGACTCGACTGGGACAGGGTTCAATGAGCAGTTCTTC
d_gene: NA; abundance: few; v_gene: TRBV21-1; j_gene: TRBJ2-1; CDR3aa: CASEGARSSEQFF; CDR3nt: TGTGCCAGTGAAGGGGCCCGGAGTAGTGAGCAGTTCTTC
d_gene: NA; abundance: many; v_gene: TRBV12-3/TRBV12-4; j_gene: TRBJ2-5; CDR3aa: CASTPGLLHETQYF; CDR3nt: TGTGCCAGCACCCCGGGCCTCCTCCATGAGACCCAGTACTTC
d_gene: NA; abundance: many; v_gene: TRBV29-1; j_gene: TRBJ2-1; CDR3aa: CSVPREFPNEQFF; CDR3nt: TGCAGCGTTCCACGGGAGTTCCCGAATGAGCAGTTCTTC
d_gene: NA; abundance: few; v_gene: TRBV15; j_gene: TRBJ2-2; CDR3aa: CATSRAGELFF; CDR3nt: TGTGCCACCAGCAGAGCAGGGGAGCTGTTTTTT
d_gene: NA; abundance: many; v_gene: TRBV12-3/TRBV12-4; j_gene: TRBJ2-5; CDR3aa: CASSTGGADETQYF; CDR3nt: TGTGCCAGCAGTACAGGCGGGGCCGATGAGACCCAGTACTTC
d_gene: NA; abundance: many; v_gene: TRBV5-1; j_gene: TRBJ2-7; CDR3aa: CASSYNYEQYF; CDR3nt: TGCGCCAGCAGCTACAACTACGAGCAGTACTTC
d_gene: TRBD2; abundance: many; v_gene: TRBV25-1; j_gene: TRBJ2-5; CDR3aa: CASSPTGGLETQYF; CDR3nt: TGTGCCAGCAGTCCAACGGGGGGATTAGAGACCCAGTACTTC
d_gene: NA; abundance: many; v_gene: TRBV15; j_gene: TRBJ2-7; CDR3aa: CATSPGEHEQYF; CDR3nt: TGTGCCACCAGCCCGGGTGAGCACGAGCAGTACTTC
d_gene: TRBD2; abundance: NA; v_gene: TRBV20-1; j_gene: TRBJ2-1; CDR3aa: CSATTLPVAGGVASYNEQFF; CDR3nt: TGCAGTGCTACCACCCTCCCCGTAGCGGGAGGGGTGGCCTCCTACAATGAGCAGTTCTTC
d_gene: NA; abundance: many; v_gene: TRBV3-1; j_gene: TRBJ1-2; CDR3aa: CASSQAGTIYGYTF; CDR3nt: TGTGCCAGCAGCCAAGCTGGTACGATATATGGCTACACCTTC
d_gene: TRBD1; abundance: many; v_gene: TRBV7-9; j_gene: TRBJ1-2; CDR3aa: CASRPTGRDGYTF; CDR3nt: TGTGCCAGCAGGCCGACAGGGCGGGATGGCTACACCTTC
d_gene: NA; abundance: NA; v_gene: TRBV13; j_gene: TRBJ1-1; CDR3aa: CASSRYRAMNTEAFF; CDR3nt: TGTGCCAGCAGCAGATACAGGGCGATGAACACTGAAGCTTTCTTT
d_gene: TRBD2; abundance: many; v_gene: TRBV7-8; j_gene: TRBJ2-1; CDR3aa: CASSGPTSGRNNEQFF; CDR3nt: TGTGCCAGCAGCGGCCCGACTAGCGGGAGGAACAATGAGCAGTTCTTC
d_gene: TRBD2; abundance: many; v_gene: TRBV7-2; j_gene: TRBJ2-1; CDR3aa: CASSLTSGRYDEQFF; CDR3nt: TGTGCCAGCAGCCTTACTAGCGGGAGATACGATGAGCAGTTCTTC
d_gene: TRBD1; abundance: many; v_gene: TRBV14; j_gene: TRBJ1-5; CDR3aa: CASSQVSSGQEYQPQHF; CDR3nt: TGTGCCAGCAGCCAAGTTTCCTCGGGACAGGAATATCAGCCCCAGCATTTT
d_gene: NA; abundance: few; v_gene: TRBV5-6; j_gene: TRBJ2-1; CDR3aa: CASRVTLGGLVDNEQFF; CDR3nt: TGTGCCAGCAGGGTCACATTAGGGGGATTGGTGGACAATGAGCAGTTCTTC
d_gene: NA; abundance: many; v_gene: TRBV5-4; j_gene: TRBJ2-3; CDR3aa: CASSLGGFTDTQYF; CDR3nt: TGTGCCAGCAGCTTGGGCGGTTTCACAGATACGCAGTATTTT
d_gene: NA; abundance: many; v_gene: TRBV12-3/TRBV12-4; j_gene: TRBJ1-1; CDR3aa: CASSLAYPAFF; CDR3nt: TGTGCCAGCAGTTTAGCCTACCCAGCTTTCTTT
d_gene: TRBD2; abundance: NA; v_gene: TRBV6-2/TRBV6-3; j_gene: TRBJ2-7; CDR3aa: CASSSGTSELYEQYF; CDR3nt: TGTGCCAGCAGTTCGGGGACTAGCGAGCTCTACGAGCAGTACTTC
d_gene: NA; abundance: many; v_gene: TRBV12-3/TRBV12-4; j_gene: TRBJ2-7; CDR3aa: CASRSDDSSYEQYF; CDR3nt: TGTGCCAGCAGGTCGGACGATAGCTCCTACGAGCAGTACTTC
d_gene: TRBD2; abundance: many; v_gene: TRBV5-1; j_gene: TRBJ2-1; CDR3aa: CASSFTSGGEQFF; CDR3nt: TGCGCCAGCAGCTTTACTAGCGGCGGTGAGCAGTTCTTC
d_gene: TRBD2; abundance: many; v_gene: TRBV27; j_gene: TRBJ2-1; CDR3aa: CATAGERYSYNEQFF; CDR3nt: TGTGCCACCGCGGGAGAGCGGTACTCCTACAATGAGCAGTTCTTC
d_gene: TRBD2; abundance: many; v_gene: TRBV12-3/TRBV12-4; j_gene: TRBJ2-1; CDR3aa: CASSTTGRDEFF; CDR3nt: TGTGCCAGCAGTACGACGGGGAGGGACGAGTTCTTC
d_gene: NA; abundance: many; v_gene: TRBV11-2; j_gene: TRBJ1-1; CDR3aa: CASSDRGPTEAFF; CDR3nt: TGTGCCAGCAGCGATCGGGGACCCACTGAAGCTTTCTTT
d_gene: TRBD1; abundance: many; v_gene: TRBV12-3/TRBV12-4; j_gene: TRBJ1-5; CDR3aa: CASSSGGQGNQPQHF; CDR3nt: TGTGCCAGCAGTTCGGGGGGACAGGGGAATCAGCCCCAGCATTTT
d_gene: TRBD1; abundance: many; v_gene: TRBV12-3/TRBV12-4; j_gene: TRBJ2-7; CDR3aa: CASSFDRVEQYF; CDR3nt: TGTGCCAGCAGTTTCGACAGGGTCGAGCAGTACTTC
d_gene: NA; abundance: many; v_gene: TRBV24-1; j_gene: TRBJ2-4; CDR3aa: CATSDWLALAKNIQYF; CDR3nt: TGTGCCACCAGTGATTGGCTAGCGCTAGCCAAAAACATTCAGTACTTC
d_gene: NA; abundance: many; v_gene: TRBV29-1; j_gene: TRBJ2-7; CDR3aa: CSAGDLAYEQYF; CDR3nt: TGCAGCGCTGGGGACCTCGCCTACGAGCAGTACTTC
d_gene: TRBD2; abundance: NA; v_gene: TRBV5-4; j_gene: TRBJ2-1; CDR3aa: CAGKLGGGEQFF; CDR3nt: TGTGCCGGCAAACTCGGGGGGGGTGAGCAGTTCTTC
d_gene: NA; abundance: many; v_gene: TRBV24-1; j_gene: TRBJ2-1; CDR3aa: CATSDFNFFYNEQFF; CDR3nt: TGTGCCACCAGTGATTTTAACTTCTTCTACAATGAGCAGTTCTTC